The 27 T cell receptor beta chains in this list originate from one sample, sequenced in a study of blood T cell repertoires in COVID-19. Clones were read by immunoSEQ multiplex PCR, and TCRdb kept only the in-frame ones, dropping some. The sample shows roughly 220,000 clones, 80% to 90% of them seen only once. Material for sequencing was PBMCs or T cells enriched from blood (not recorded which). These receptors were collected from a woman aged 35 to 49 with acute COVID-19.

The V and J genes are TRBV2 and TRBJ1-1, with D perhaps matching TRBD1 (5 bases). Germline lookup yields CDR1 SNHLY and CDR2 FYNNEI. Trimming removed 5 bases from V and 1 base from J, with 8 bases in between. The CDR3 consists of 13 residues. For the CDR3, the DNA is TGTGCCAGCAGTACGACAGCGAACACTGAAGCTTTCTTT. This translates into CASSTTANTEAFF.

CDR3 residues: CASSQSSGRGGEQYF. The CDR3 nucleotides are TGTGCCAGCAGCCAAAGTAGCGGGAGGGGTGGCGAGCAGTACTTC. The genes are TRBV3-1 (or the pseudogene TRBV3-2) and TRBJ2-7, with 11 positions matching TRBD2. The CDR3 has 15 amino acids. Germline V gives CDR1 LGHDT, CDR2 YNNKEL (reference sequence). After removal of 2 bases from V and 6 bases from J, the junction contained 6 bases not matched to a gene.

This chain uses TRBV30 with TRBJ1-5, with 9 bases identical to TRBD1. The CDR3 contains 15 residues. Germline CDR1 GTSNPN, CDR2 SVGIG (reference sequence). The V and J ends lost 0 bases and 6 bases, in that order; junction bases with no gene match: 6. For the CDR3, the DNA is TGTGCCTGGAGTGTACAGGGGGCGTACAGTCAGCCCCAGCATTTT. Amino acids: CAWSVQGAYSQPQHF.

V and J are TRBV19 and TRBJ1-2, with D possibly TRBD1 on 5 matching bases. The length of the CDR3 is 12 residues. V was pared by 5 bases and J by 8 bases, with 12 bases between. Germline assignment: CDR1 LNHDA and CDR2 SQIVND (reference sequence). The CDR3 DNA is TGTGCCAGTAGTCTCTCAGGGCGGGGCTACACCTTC. Protein sequence: CASSLSGRGYTF.

The J gene is TRBJ2-7, the V gene TRBV4-3; the match to TRBD1 covers 7 bases. The CDR3 has 15 amino acids. Per germline, CDR1 LGHNA and CDR2 YSLEER. Trimming removed 0 bases from V and 3 bases from J; junction bases left unmatched: 5. The CDR3 loop is CASSQDVTGVYEQYF. In DNA form, the CDR3 reads TGCGCCAGCAGCCAAGATGTAACAGGGGTCTACGAGCAGTACTTC.

The V and J genes are TRBV28 and TRBJ2-7; tentative D call: TRBD2 (7 bases). The germline V gene has CDR1 MDHEN and CDR2 SYDVKM. The germline V and J ends were trimmed by 7 bases and 7 bases, with 17 bases remaining between them. This CDR3 contains 13 residues. The CDR3 is CASIPGGREEQYF. In DNA form, the CDR3 reads TGTGCCAGCATCCCCGGGGGGCGGGAGGAGCAGTACTTC.

The chain couples TRBV11-2 to TRBJ2-7; perhaps TRBD1 as D (6 bases). Trimming took off 5 bases at V and 0 bases at J, with 14 bases between the two ends. Germline V gene sequence: CDR1 SGHAT, CDR2 FQNNGV. The CDR3 covers 15 residues. CDR3 residues: CASSPDRSRSYEQYF. The CDR3 DNA follows: TGTGCCAGCAGCCCAGACAGGTCCCGCTCCTACGAGCAGTACTTC.

The chain joins TRBV10-3 to TRBJ2-7; TRBD1 matches at 7 bases. Germline CDR1 ENHRY, CDR2 SYGVKD. J was trimmed by 1 base and V by 3 bases; bases with no gene match: 9. This CDR3 is built from 16 residues. Here the CDR3 reads CAISDRETGASYEQYF. The CDR3 DNA reads as TGTGCCATCAGTGATCGAGAAACAGGGGCTTCCTACGAGCAGTACTTC.

This chain connects TRBV30 to TRBJ2-5; 11 nucleotides align to TRBD2. CDR3 length equals 20 residues. Germline V gives CDR1 GTSNPN, CDR2 SVGIG (reference sequence). Unmatched junction bases numbered 22, after V lost 2 bases and J lost 5 bases. CDR3 nucleotide sequence: TGTGCCTGGAGTTCTGCGTGGGGTACTAGCGGGAGAGGGAAAACGGAGACCCAGTACTTC. Translation: CAWSSAWGTSGRGKTETQYF.

This clone was seen just once. The chain has TRBV14 and TRBJ1-2, with D hard to call. CDR1 is SGHDN and CDR2 is FVKESK in the germline V gene. The CDR3 sequence is 14 residues long. Trimming removed 3 bases from V and 8 bases from J, with 16 bases in between. CDR3 DNA: TGTGCCAGCAGCCAGTCACATCATGAAGTGGGCTACACCTTC. Protein product: CASSQSHHEVGYTF.

The rearrangement uses TRBV27 and TRBJ1-2; TRBD1 agrees at 12 bases. The germline V gene encodes CDR1 MNHEY and CDR2 SMNVEV (reference sequence). The CDR3 consists of 13 residues. The J segment lost 8 bases and the V segment lost 8 bases, leaving 6 bases of the junction unmatched. The CDR3, as DNA: TGTGCCAGCCGGGGACAGGGGGCCTACGGCTACACCTTC. Amino acid sequence: CASRGQGAYGYTF.

This chain joins TRBV4-2 and TRBJ2-7; no clear D. CDR1 and CDR2 from the germline V gene are LGHNA and YNFKEQ. The CDR3 has 12 amino acids. V was shortened by 3 bases and J by 5 bases, with 8 bases between the two germline ends. The CDR3 bases are TGTGCCAGCAGCCACCTCCGAGACGAGCAGTACTTC. Protein product: CASSHLRDEQYF.

CDR3 loop: CASSFPGQDEQFF. CDR3 bases: TGTGCCAGCAGTTTCCCTGGTCAGGATGAGCAGTTCTTC. The chain combines TRBV27 with TRBJ2-1; D gene unclear. CDR1 and CDR2 (germline): MNHEY, SMNVEV (reference sequence). Trimming took 3 bases from V and 8 from J, leaving 11 bases between them. CDR3 length: 13 amino acids.

This chain uses TRBV4-3 with TRBJ1-2; 7 bases line up with TRBD1. The CDR3 covers 16 residues. CDR1 LGHNA and CDR2 YSLEER come from the germline V gene. V was clipped by 2 bases and J by 8 bases; unmatched bases: 14. CDR3: CASSQSPSGGSGGYTF. CDR3 in DNA: TGCGCCAGCAGCCAATCACCTTCAGGGGGTTCAGGAGGCTACACCTTC.

This clone was found once. The chain has TRBV2 and TRBJ2-5; maybe TRBD2 (7 bases). Germline assignment: CDR1 SNHLY and CDR2 FYNNEI. The CDR3 is 15 amino acids. The germline V and J ends were trimmed by 3 bases and 3 bases, with 14 bases remaining between them. CDR3 protein: CASSDGGAPKETQYF. In nucleotides, the CDR3 is TGTGCCAGCAGTGATGGGGGGGCGCCCAAAGAGACCCAGTACTTC. Based on the CDR3 plus reference TRBV2 and TRBJ2-5, the full variable domain is EPEVTQTPSHQVTQMGQEVILRCVPISNHLYFYWYRQILGQKVEFLVSFYNNEISEKSEIFDDQFSVERPDGSNFTLKIRSTKLEDSAMYFCASSDGGAPKETQYFGPGTRLLVL.

The chain links TRBV2 to TRBJ2-3; 7 bases fit TRBD1. This CDR3 spans 14 amino acids. The V segment lost 9 bases and the J segment 0 bases; nucleotides outside the gene matches: 6. Germline CDR1 and CDR2: SNHLY and FYNNEI. This CDR3 reads CASSRDRSTDTQYF. Here the CDR3 DNA reads TGTGCCAGTTCCCGGGACAGAAGCACAGATACGCAGTATTTT.

The gene calls are TRBV27 and TRBJ2-3, with D maybe TRBD1 (5 bases). The CDR3 runs to 12 residues. The germline gives CDR1 MNHEY, CDR2 SMNVEV (reference sequence). Between the trimmed V and J ends, which lost 5 bases and 6 bases, there was a span of 9 bases. The CDR3 protein is CASSRAGDTQYF. The CDR3, as DNA: TGTGCCAGCAGTAGAGCAGGGGATACGCAGTATTTT.

The chain combines TRBV7-3 with TRBJ2-1, with D possibly matching TRBD2 (5 bases). Trimming took 2 bases from V and 6 from J, leaving 11 bases between them. This CDR3 comprises 14 residues. Per the germline V gene, CDR1 is SGHTA and CDR2 is FQGTGA. The CDR3 nucleotides are TGTGCCAGCAGCTTAGCCCCTACTAGCAATGAGCAGTTCTTC. Its protein is CASSLAPTSNEQFF.

This rearrangement joins TRBV7-9 to TRBJ2-7; D is perhaps TRBD2 (5 bases). This CDR3 contains 14 residues. V lost 1 base and J 0 bases, leaving 7 bases between the germline ends. Germline V lookup: CDR1 SEHNR, CDR2 FQNEAQ (reference sequence). The DNA for the CDR3 is TGTGCCAGCAGCTTAGGACTATCCTCCTACGAGCAGTACTTC. Its protein product is CASSLGLSSYEQYF.

This chain links TRBV5-1 with TRBJ2-1; 8 bases align to TRBD2. V shed 4 bases and J 6 bases; nucleotides not matched to a gene: 9. The germline gives CDR1 SGHRS, CDR2 YFSETQ. CDR3 length equals 15 residues. The CDR3 loop reads CASSRTSGGSNEQFF. CDR3 coding DNA: TGCGCCAGCAGCCGAACTAGCGGTGGTTCCAATGAGCAGTTCTTC.

V usage is TRBV25-1 and J usage is TRBJ2-1; 12 bases match TRBD1. Losses at the gene ends were 0 bases for V and 7 bases for J; bases not matched to a gene: 4. Germline V lookup: CDR1 MGHDK, CDR2 SYGVNS. The CDR3 loop spans 16 amino acids. The CDR3 nucleotides are TGTGCCAGCAGTGAATATGGGACAGGGGGCGGGAATGAGCAGTTCTTC. It translates to CASSEYGTGGGNEQFF.

This clone has just one count. This chain joins TRBV3-1 (or the pseudogene TRBV3-2) and TRBJ1-4; 9 positions agree with TRBD1. J was trimmed by 7 bases and V by 0 bases; bases with no gene match: 3. CDR3 length: 15 amino acids. The germline V gene has CDR1 LGHDT and CDR2 YNNKEL (reference sequence). In DNA form, the CDR3 reads TGTGCCAGCAGCCAAGAAAACAGGGGGCCTGAAAAACTGTTTTTT. Its translation is CASSQENRGPEKLFF.

The rearrangement joins TRBV28 to TRBJ1-6; TRBD1 matches at 10 bases. The germline gives CDR1 MDHEN, CDR2 SYDVKM. Germline trimming cut 8 bases from V and 6 bases from J; bases unmatched to any gene: 1. The CDR3 runs 13 residues. The CDR3 loop reads CASRTGGNSPLHF. Written as DNA, the CDR3 is TGTGCCAGCCGGACAGGGGGTAATTCACCCCTCCACTTT. The variable domain in full, completed from reference TRBV28 and TRBJ1-6, reads DVKVTQSSRYLVKRTGEKVFLECVQDMDHENMFWYRQDPGLGLRLIYFSYDVKMKEKGDIPEGYSVSREKKERFSLILESASTNQTSMYLCASRTGGNSPLHFGNGTRLTVT.

DNA of the CDR3: TGCGCCAGCAGCTCCTACCAAACCGGGGGTTCACCCCTCCACTTT. Translated, it gives CASSSYQTGGSPLHF. The rearrangement joins TRBV5-1 to TRBJ1-6; tentative D call: TRBD1 (5 bases). In germline, CDR1 is SGHRS, CDR2 YFSETQ. CDR3 length: 15 amino acids. Trimming pared 3 bases from V and 9 bases from J, leaving 16 bases between.

The chain uses TRBV5-1 and TRBJ1-3; 9 positions match TRBD1. The CDR3 is 14 amino acids. Germline V lookup: CDR1 SGHRS, CDR2 YFSETQ. With 4 bases clipped from V and 10 bases from J, the junction kept 9 bases outside the gene matches. DNA for the CDR3: TGCGCCAGCAGCCCATCGGGACAGGGTAGAACCATATATTTT. Residues: CASSPSGQGRTIYF.

The rearrangement joins TRBV9 to TRBJ2-1, with 8 bases that match TRBD2. The germline gives CDR1 SGDLS, CDR2 YYNGEE. J lost 9 bases, V lost 3 bases, and 11 bases had no gene match. The CDR3 length is 15 residues. CDR3 residues: CASSAASGRLGEQFF. The CDR3, as DNA: TGTGCCAGCAGCGCTGCTAGCGGGCGGTTGGGTGAGCAGTTCTTC.

V gene TRBV5-5 combines with J gene TRBJ1-6, with TRBD1 matching 7 bases. This CDR3 is built from 17 residues. Per the germline V gene, CDR1 is SGHKS and CDR2 is YYEKEE (reference sequence). V lost 3 bases and J lost 7; bases outside the gene matches: 13. CDR3 protein: CASSSSTPGTVNSPLHF. CDR3 bases: TGTGCCAGCAGCTCATCAACCCCCGGGACAGTAAATTCACCCCTCCACTTT.